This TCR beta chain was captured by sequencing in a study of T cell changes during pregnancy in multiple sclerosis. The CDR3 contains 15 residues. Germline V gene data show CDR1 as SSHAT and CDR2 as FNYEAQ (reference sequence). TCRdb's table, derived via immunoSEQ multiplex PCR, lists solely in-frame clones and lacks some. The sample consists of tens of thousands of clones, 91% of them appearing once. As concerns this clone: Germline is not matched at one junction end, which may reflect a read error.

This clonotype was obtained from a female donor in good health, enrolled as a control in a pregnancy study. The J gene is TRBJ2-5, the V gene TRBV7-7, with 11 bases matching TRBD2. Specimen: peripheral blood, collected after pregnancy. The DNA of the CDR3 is TGTGCTAGCAGCGTTAGCGGGGGGGCTGGAGAGACCCAGTACTTC. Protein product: CASSVSGGAGETQYF. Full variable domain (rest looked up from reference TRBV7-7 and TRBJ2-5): GAGVSQSPRYKVTKRGQDVTLRCDPISSHATLYWYQQALGQGPEFLTYFNYEAQPDKSGLPSDRFSAERPEGSISTLTIQRTEQRDSAMYRCASSVSGGAGETQYFGPGTRLLVL.